This T cell receptor beta chain was captured by sequencing in a study of CD8 T cells in ankylosing spondylitis. This clonotype came up many times. Antigen unknown. For TCR beta, libraries came from quantitative 5'-RACE with molecular barcodes. TCRdb re-analysed the 5' RACE reads in MiXCR, keeping a single row per CDR3 protein. The table records 500,000 or so distinct CDR3 sequences, 5.3% of them present only once. Broader study findings: Ankylosing spondylitis blood appeared to carry a characteristic TCR beta motif of several highly homologous variants. Reactive arthritis synovial fluid and blood previously showed some of these motif variants. Reportedly, matched ankylosing spondylitis synovial fluid was significantly enriched for disease-linked clones.

The germline V gene encodes CDR1 SGHVS and CDR2 FNYEAQ. The CDR3 has 16 residues. V shed 6 bases and J 4 bases; nucleotides not matched to a gene: 5. The specimen sequenced was blood, either unsorted or a sorted T cell fraction (not recorded which). This clonotype was obtained from a male donor with ankylosing spondylitis. This chain links TRBV7-6 with TRBJ2-1; 14 bases agree with TRBD2. The CDR3 DNA follows: TGTGCCAGCAGAGTGACTAGCGGGAGGGAATACAATGAGCAGTTCTTC. Protein product: CASRVTSGREYNEQFF.